The rows below give T cell receptor beta chains drawn from one sample of a study of cytomegalovirus exposure and HLA in healthy donors. Sequenced by immunoSEQ multiplex PCR; TCRdb stores in-frame clones only, minus some. The table includes about 190,000 clones, around 85% detected once. Input material: PBMCs. All receptors derive from a man aged 35 to 55 in good health and CMV-seropositive. CDR3s include the opening cysteine and the closing phenylalanine or tryptophan.

v_gene	j_gene	CDR3aa
TRBV30	TRBJ1-2	CAWVLDRNYGYTF
TRBV2	TRBJ1-5	CASSTGLGNQPQHF
TRBV19	TRBJ2-1	CASSPVVGQYNEQFF
TRBV9	TRBJ1-2	CASSMGQGAFGYTF
TRBV9	TRBJ2-6	CASSVGTSTGANVLTF
TRBV7-9	TRBJ2-7	CASGLAVSYEQYF
TRBV6-6	TRBJ2-3	CASHQGPFSTDTQYF
TRBV5-1	TRBJ2-5	CASSPGTSGGQETQYF
TRBV19	TRBJ1-5	CASSVTGSNQPQHF
TRBV6-5	TRBJ1-3	CASSYEQGRGNTIYF
TRBV7-2	TRBJ2-7	CASSPSGGQLSYEQYF
TRBV4-2	TRBJ2-3	CASSQDPQATDTQYF
TRBV6-1	TRBJ1-5	CASSEVGRGNGHF
TRBV6-1	TRBJ1-2	CASSEAYRGYGYTF
TRBV5-6	TRBJ1-1	CASSINRDAAFF
TRBV28	TRBJ2-4	CASSWTGGRNIQYF
TRBV25-1	TRBJ1-4	CASAGAPGTGGWEKLFF
TRBV6-6	TRBJ1-6	CASMERYNSPLHF
TRBV7-6	TRBJ2-2	CASSLLAQGNTGELFF
TRBV7-9	TRBJ1-1	CASSLVQNTEAFF
TRBV6-1	TRBJ1-2	CASSGGGQGIYGYTF
TRBV27	TRBJ2-1	CASRQGTYNEQFF
TRBV5-1	TRBJ2-7	CASSNRGGNYEQYF
TRBV7-9	TRBJ1-4	CASSLEGRKLFF
TRBV6-5	TRBJ2-3	CASSSLAGGLTDTQYF
TRBV7-2	TRBJ1-4	CASSARRGTGETNEKLFF
TRBV2	TRBJ1-2	CASGAQGGLGAEGYTF
TRBV10-2	TRBJ1-3	CASSPQGFAGNTIYF
TRBV6-1	TRBJ2-4	CASSESIAGGRNIQYF
TRBV4-3	TRBJ1-5	CASSQDRQGINQPQHF
TRBV7-9	TRBJ2-3	CASSLPTDTQYF
TRBV5-4	TRBJ1-6	CASSEYRASLYPPLHF
TRBV27	TRBJ1-3	CASSLTRGLGNTIYF
TRBV29-1	TRBJ1-4	CSARVGQGEKLFF
TRBV14	TRBJ2-7	CASSSSVGEQYF
TRBV9	TRBJ2-3	CASSVVLAGGADTQYF
TRBV9	TRBJ2-7	CASSPLGGTLDEQYF
TRBV19	TRBJ1-1	CASSLGGPPSEAFF
TRBV2	TRBJ2-5	CASSVGRGGGETQYF
TRBV27	TRBJ1-1	CASSFWQNTEAFF
TRBV28	TRBJ2-7	CASSSINLAERIYEQYF
TRBV4-2	TRBJ1-5	CASSQVVGGGGDQPQHF
TRBV29-1	TRBJ1-1	CSVDWAGKNTEAFF
TRBV1	TRBJ2-3	CTSTSTTGGVTDTQYF
TRBV18	TRBJ2-3	CASSPKVAGVKDTQYF
TRBV4-1	TRBJ2-5	CASSQRASGGAIETQYF
TRBV18	TRBJ1-2	CASSPEGGQNYGYTF
TRBV2	TRBJ2-1	CASSAFRGGRAGDEQFF
TRBV19	TRBJ1-1	CASKGLENTEAFF
TRBV7-8	TRBJ1-1	CASSFGETNTEAFF
TRBV2	TRBJ2-5	CASSRRTDLGETQYF